This TCR beta chain originates from a study of blood T cell repertoires in COVID-19. Study context: Nucleic acid was either cDNA or gDNA, and it came from T cells, B-cell-depleted T cells, or PBMCs.

Trimming removed 4 bases from V and 3 bases from J; junction bases left unmatched: 5. CDR1 is SGHTA and CDR2 is FQGNSA in the germline V gene. The CDR3 runs 15 residues. In the original analysis: Scientists estimated how many nucleated cells there were by amplifying reference gene primers. The data were produced by immunoSEQ multiplex PCR, yet TCRdb's version contains in-frame clones alone and is incomplete. V, J and clone size derive from that table, while D and trimming were established from the DNA sequence. The sample lists 90,000 or so clones, roughly 85% occurring once. The source material was peripheral blood. The chain recombines TRBV7-2 with TRBJ2-5, with 10 bases lining up with TRBD1. The sequence was obtained from a woman aged 55-70 years with COVID-19, enrolled during active disease. CDR3 residues: CASSSQGTGEETQYF. CDR3 sequence (DNA): TGTGCCAGCAGCTCCCAGGGGACAGGGGAAGAGACCCAGTACTTC.